This is a list of T cell receptor beta chains from one sample in a study of cytomegalovirus exposure and HLA in healthy donors. The method was immunoSEQ multiplex PCR; TCRdb's version includes in-frame clones alone and lacks a portion of them. The sample contains over 100,000 clones, about 74% of which appear only once. Sequenced sample: PBMCs. The source of these receptors is a male donor in good health and CMV-seropositive. CDR3s include the opening cysteine and the closing phenylalanine or tryptophan.

TRBV10-1	TRBJ1-2	CASIQVSNYGYTF
TRBV11-1	TRBJ1-1	CASSFDRGRFEAFF
TRBV7-9	TRBJ1-1	CASKTDSRNTEAFF
TRBV7-3	TRBJ2-3	CASSLGQGGNTQYF
TRBV7-3	TRBJ2-1	CASSLKRRLAGGGSSYNEQFF
TRBV6-8	TRBJ2-7	CASSYGLEGYF
TRBV28	TRBJ2-7	CASSSSQVYPYEQYF
TRBV30	TRBJ1-4	CAWSVQEKLFF
TRBV7-2	TRBJ2-5	CASSSSGSETQYF
TRBV5-1	-	CASSLAREEDEQYF
TRBV6-6	TRBJ2-1	CASSTVRGSSPKQFF
TRBV30	TRBJ2-7	CAWSAERGGWEQYF
TRBV2	TRBJ2-4	CASSGGDIQYF
TRBV27	TRBJ2-7	CASSKEDRVYEQYF
TRBV2	TRBJ2-3	CASSEGSRDTQYF
TRBV5-4	TRBJ2-3	CATGGAVSTDTQYF
TRBV7-9	TRBJ2-5	CASSQGEETQYF
TRBV5-1	TRBJ2-7	CASSSAGTSGRGEQYF
TRBV9	TRBJ2-5	CASSPRYEFQETQYF
TRBV6-6	TRBJ2-3	CASSPSTRTDTQYF
TRBV2	TRBJ2-1	CASSGQHLAPEQFF
TRBV28	TRBJ1-4	CASSLLRQAPSEKLFF
TRBV4-3	TRBJ1-4	CASSQAGRQGTEKLFF
TRBV27	TRBJ2-1	CASSPTQGPSYNEQFF
TRBV10-3	TRBJ2-7	CAISASSGRTAEQYF
TRBV9	TRBJ2-7	CASSPLFRGDEQYF
TRBV30	TRBJ1-2	CAHVRGAEGYTF
TRBV6-5	TRBJ1-1	CASSYKHRRYTEAFF
TRBV28	TRBJ2-1	CASSAPQGGSYNEQFF
TRBV9	TRBJ2-5	CASSPSGWLGETQYF
TRBV11-2	TRBJ2-7	CASSLGAAGNFYEQYF
TRBV28	TRBJ2-5	CASSFGASYQETQYF
TRBV5-1	TRBJ2-7	CASSLDTYEQYF
TRBV7-8	TRBJ2-5	CASVPHSPQETQYF
TRBV28	TRBJ1-2	CASSLLIQNYGYTF
TRBV5-8	TRBJ1-1	CASRGQGPLGATEAFF
TRBV29-1	TRBJ2-2	CSASGTLNTGELFF
TRBV2	TRBJ1-5	CASSLDDVSNQPQHF
TRBV2	TRBJ2-2	CASSEASGFANTGELFF
TRBV5-4	TRBJ2-7	CASSLRAGQAYEQYF
TRBV12-1	TRBJ2-2	CASSPPCMAGYENKGSTGELFF
TRBV7-3	TRBJ2-3	CASSRLAGTDTQYF